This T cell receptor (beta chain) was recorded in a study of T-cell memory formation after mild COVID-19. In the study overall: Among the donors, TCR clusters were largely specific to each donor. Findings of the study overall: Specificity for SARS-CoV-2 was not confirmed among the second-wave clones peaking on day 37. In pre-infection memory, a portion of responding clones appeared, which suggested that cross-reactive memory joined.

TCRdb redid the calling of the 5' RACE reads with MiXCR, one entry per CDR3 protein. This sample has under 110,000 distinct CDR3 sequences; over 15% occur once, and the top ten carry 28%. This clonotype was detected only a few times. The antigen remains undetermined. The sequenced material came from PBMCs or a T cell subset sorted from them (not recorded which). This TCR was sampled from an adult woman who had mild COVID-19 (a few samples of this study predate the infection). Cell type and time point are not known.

CDR3 nucleotides: TGTGCCAGCAGTCCTGGGGACAGCACGGGAGGCGAGCAGTTCTTC. Protein sequence: CASSPGDSTGGEQFF. The chain employs TRBV12-3 or TRBV12-4 and TRBJ2-1; either TRBD1 or TRBD2 may fit D (7 bases each). The CDR3 is 15 residues long. The germline V and J ends were trimmed by 5 bases and 10 bases, with 21 bases remaining between them.